This TCR beta chain is from a study of blood T cell repertoires in COVID-19. Looking at the study overall: Material from acute and convalescent COVID-19 was sourced from the United States, Italy and Spain.

Clones were sequenced by immunoSEQ multiplex PCR, and TCRdb holds only the in-frame ones, with some missing. The sample gives just under 50,000 clones, around 80% of which show up once; roughly 27% is in the top ten. The receptor's source is a man in his 70s with acute or convalescent COVID-19. The sample comprised peripheral blood.

This chain's CDR3 is CASQGEETQYF. The CDR3 DNA is TGTGCCAGCCAAGGAGAGGAGACCCAGTACTTC. The rearrangement joins TRBV12-3 or TRBV12-4 to TRBJ2-5; no clear D gene. Trimming took 8 bases from V and 5 from J, leaving 9 bases between them. The CDR3 consists of 11 residues.